Listed below are T cell receptor beta chains from one sample, sequenced in a study of T cells expressing NK-cell markers. TCRdb re-called the 5' RACE reads and catalogs CDR3 proteins one per entry, DNA excluded. The listing contains 250,000 to 300,000 distinct CDR3 sequences. The sequenced sample was blood T cells: a sorted CD56 or NKG2C T cell subset, CD4+ or CD8+ T cells, or bulk PBMC T cells (not recorded which). These receptors all stem from a woman between 18 and 70 years old in good health. Each CDR3 is given with its conserved first and last residue.

J gene: TRBJ2-1
V gene: TRBV7-8
CDR3 protein: CASLLSSGSTYNEQFF

J gene: TRBJ2-1
V gene: TRBV29-1
CDR3 protein: CSYIPGSSSYNEQFF

J gene: TRBJ1-3
V gene: TRBV7-8
CDR3 protein: CASRPRGGDTIYF

J gene: TRBJ2-4
V gene: TRBV19
CDR3 protein: CASSDLPGALRDIQYF

J gene: TRBJ2-3
V gene: TRBV7-2
CDR3 protein: CASSSTGTKSTDTQYF

J gene: TRBJ2-1
V gene: TRBV24-1
CDR3 protein: CATSDPTSGSVNEQFF

J gene: TRBJ1-5
V gene: TRBV20-1
CDR3 protein: CSARDRGNQPQHF

J gene: TRBJ2-7
V gene: TRBV4-2
CDR3 protein: CASSQVSNSYEQYF

J gene: TRBJ2-3
V gene: TRBV30
CDR3 protein: CASSRADTQYF

J gene: TRBJ2-3
V gene: TRBV18
CDR3 protein: CASSPRTGFSTDTQYF

J gene: TRBJ2-1
V gene: TRBV7-2
CDR3 protein: CASRSAGTIYNEQFF

J gene: TRBJ2-3
V gene: TRBV7-2
CDR3 protein: CASSLVQAVDTQYF

J gene: TRBJ1-2
V gene: TRBV12-3/TRBV12-4
CDR3 protein: CASSFEAGTNYTF

J gene: TRBJ1-1
V gene: TRBV7-2
CDR3 protein: CASSLRDRRLEAFF

J gene: TRBJ2-4
V gene: TRBV28
CDR3 protein: CASSFRDIQYF

J gene: TRBJ1-2
V gene: TRBV6-1
CDR3 protein: CASSSGPIYGYTF

J gene: TRBJ2-2
V gene: TRBV5-1
CDR3 protein: CASSLATGSNTGELFF

J gene: TRBJ1-5
V gene: TRBV18
CDR3 protein: CASSPAVVSNQPQHF

J gene: TRBJ1-5
V gene: TRBV5-5
CDR3 protein: CASSLAAGGNQPQHF

J gene: TRBJ2-5
V gene: TRBV25-1
CDR3 protein: CASRGANSETQYF

J gene: TRBJ2-6
V gene: TRBV5-5
CDR3 protein: CASSSGVGDSGANVLTF

J gene: TRBJ1-5
V gene: TRBV12-3/TRBV12-4
CDR3 protein: CASSRRGGSNQPQHF

J gene: TRBJ1-2
V gene: TRBV18
CDR3 protein: CASSPGGQFYGYTF

J gene: TRBJ2-2
V gene: TRBV7-2
CDR3 protein: CASSFDRGPGELFF

J gene: TRBJ1-4
V gene: TRBV15
CDR3 protein: CATSRLNRADEKLFF

J gene: TRBJ2-2
V gene: TRBV6-2/TRBV6-3
CDR3 protein: CASSRNLAGGSGELFF

J gene: TRBJ1-2
V gene: TRBV7-2
CDR3 protein: CASSLDRVGGYTF

J gene: TRBJ2-7
V gene: TRBV5-1
CDR3 protein: CASSLGLVSYEQYF

J gene: TRBJ1-2
V gene: TRBV18
CDR3 protein: CASSPTTGFTDNYGYTF

J gene: TRBJ1-1
V gene: TRBV18
CDR3 protein: CASSPSGGAGRSEAFF

J gene: TRBJ1-6
V gene: TRBV5-1
CDR3 protein: CASSLGETYNSPLHF

J gene: TRBJ2-1
V gene: TRBV3-1
CDR3 protein: CASSALAGGLFF

J gene: TRBJ1-5
V gene: TRBV6-1
CDR3 protein: CASSQDRAGNQPQHF

J gene: TRBJ2-7
V gene: TRBV10-3
CDR3 protein: CAISESTRSEQYF

J gene: TRBJ1-1
V gene: TRBV6-5
CDR3 protein: CASSYDRGMNTEAFF

J gene: TRBJ1-1
V gene: TRBV7-2
CDR3 protein: CASSRQGVGYTEAFF

J gene: TRBJ1-3
V gene: TRBV6-5
CDR3 protein: CASSLGQGNTIYF

J gene: TRBJ2-4
V gene: TRBV15
CDR3 protein: CATSRDQGDIQYF

J gene: TRBJ2-3
V gene: TRBV7-3
CDR3 protein: CASSSRRRTDTQYF

J gene: TRBJ2-5
V gene: TRBV11-2
CDR3 protein: CASSPDRRKETQYF

J gene: TRBJ2-1
V gene: TRBV27
CDR3 protein: CASSLLAGAYNEQFF

J gene: TRBJ1-1
V gene: TRBV4-2
CDR3 protein: CASSQVLRADTEAFF

J gene: TRBJ1-4
V gene: TRBV28
CDR3 protein: CASNRVYNEKLFF

J gene: TRBJ1-2
V gene: TRBV7-2
CDR3 protein: CASSLAGTNYGYTF

J gene: TRBJ2-1
V gene: TRBV7-6
CDR3 protein: CASSSPGTGQFF

J gene: TRBJ2-3
V gene: TRBV28
CDR3 protein: CASSPVRPRSADTQYF

J gene: TRBJ2-3
V gene: TRBV14
CDR3 protein: CASSQVAGAIIDTQYF

J gene: TRBJ2-1
V gene: TRBV12-3/TRBV12-4
CDR3 protein: CASSSRGWYNEQFF

J gene: TRBJ2-7
V gene: TRBV12-3/TRBV12-4
CDR3 protein: CASSFGLAGGYSAGRAYEQYF

J gene: TRBJ2-7
V gene: TRBV5-6
CDR3 protein: CASSFLAGAYEQYF

J gene: TRBJ2-3
V gene: TRBV5-6
CDR3 protein: CASSLRLASDTQYF

J gene: TRBJ1-4
V gene: TRBV5-1
CDR3 protein: CASSEGTGAEKLFF

J gene: TRBJ1-2
V gene: TRBV12-3/TRBV12-4
CDR3 protein: CASSLRGLLYGYTF

J gene: TRBJ2-5
V gene: TRBV10-3
CDR3 protein: CAISWTSGGAQETQYF

J gene: TRBJ2-5
V gene: TRBV12-3/TRBV12-4
CDR3 protein: CASRDRGTETQYF